A single sample is the source of the 5 T cell receptor beta chains below, sequenced in a study of glioma-infiltrating T cells. The iRepertoire nested amplicon-rescue multiplex PCR amplified TCR alpha and beta CDR3s from RNA. Each CDR3 protein is one row after TCRdb ran MiXCR on the multiplex PCR reads. The repertoire holds more than 300,000 distinct CDR3 sequences, with roughly two fifths as singletons. The sample was glioma tissue, nonneoplastic brain tissue, or PBMCs (not recorded which). Receptor source: a human donor with low-grade glioma or glioblastoma, undergoing nonglioma brain surgery, or in good health (not recorded which).

This clonotype was seen a handful of times. The gene calls are TRBV7-2 and TRBJ1-2, with 7 bases lining up with TRBD1. The germline V gene encodes CDR1 SGHTA and CDR2 FQGNSA. The CDR3 runs to 15 residues. The V gene end was trimmed by 5 bases and the J gene end by 4 bases; junction bases not matched to a gene: 10. DNA of the CDR3: TGTGCCAGCAGCCCCAGGGGGGCCTATCGCTATGGCTACACCTTC. Its translation is CASSPRGAYRYGYTF.

A few counts support this clonotype. It is unclear where the CDR3 begins or ends on the DNA, so no DNA is shown, and the CDR3 is as TCRdb lists it. The chain joins TRBV7-6 to TRBJ2-3; no DNA check was done on the table's D call, TRBD1. The CDR3 length is 17 residues, termini included. CDR1 SGHVS and CDR2 FNYEAQ come from the germline V gene. CDR3 region: CASTLRAGAPTADTQYF.

This clonotype is a singleton in its sample. The limits of the CDR3 on the DNA are not certain, so only TCRdb's listed CDR3 is given. The chain joins TRBV12-2 to TRBJ2-7; the table calls TRBD2, which could not be checked here. TRBV12-2 is designated a pseudogene. Counting both end residues, the CDR3 totals 18 amino acids. The CDR3 is CASRYLCGSSGISYEQYF.

This clonotype was seen more than once but under ten times. The V gene is TRBV27, the J gene TRBJ2-7; no firm D call. V gave up 8 bases and J gave up 4 bases, with 18 bases separating them. Germline V lookup: CDR1 MNHEY, CDR2 SMNVEV (reference sequence). The CDR3 totals 14 residues. The CDR3 spells CASSLALLGYEQYF. The CDR3, as DNA: TGTGCCAGCTCCCTCGCGCTACTCGGGTACGAGCAGTACTTC.

This chain joins TRBV7-2 and TRBJ2-1; possibly TRBD1 for D (6 bases). Germline values: CDR1 SGHTA, CDR2 FQGNSA. The CDR3 consists of 15 residues. The V end lost 3 bases, the J end lost 9 bases, and 18 bases lay between the germline ends. The DNA for the CDR3 is TGTGCCAGCAGCTTCAGGGGAGTCAAGTGGAGTGAGCAGTTCTTC. This sequence encodes CASSFRGVKWSEQFF.